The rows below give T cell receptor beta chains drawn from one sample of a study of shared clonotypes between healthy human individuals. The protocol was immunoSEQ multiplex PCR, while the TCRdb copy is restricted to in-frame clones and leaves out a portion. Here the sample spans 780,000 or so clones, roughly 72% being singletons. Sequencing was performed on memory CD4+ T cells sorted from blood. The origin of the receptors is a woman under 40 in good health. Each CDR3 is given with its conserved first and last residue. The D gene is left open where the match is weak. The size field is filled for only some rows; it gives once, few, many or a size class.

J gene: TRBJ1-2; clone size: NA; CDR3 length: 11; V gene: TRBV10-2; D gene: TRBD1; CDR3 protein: CASETGSGYTF; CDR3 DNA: TGCGCCAGCGAGACAGGGTCTGGCTACACCTTC
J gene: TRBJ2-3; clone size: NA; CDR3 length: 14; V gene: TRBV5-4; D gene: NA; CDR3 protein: CASRYLGEKDTQYF; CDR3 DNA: TGTGCCAGCAGATATCTAGGAGAGAAAGATACGCAGTATTTT
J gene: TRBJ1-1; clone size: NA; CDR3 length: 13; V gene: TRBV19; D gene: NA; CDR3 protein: CASSIRMPSEAFF; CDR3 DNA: TGTGCCAGTAGTATAAGGATGCCGTCTGAAGCTTTCTTT
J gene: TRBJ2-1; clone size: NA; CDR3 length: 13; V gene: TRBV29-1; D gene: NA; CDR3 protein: CSARLGGYNEQFF; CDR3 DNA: TGCAGCGCCCGACTTGGGGGGTACAATGAGCAGTTCTTC
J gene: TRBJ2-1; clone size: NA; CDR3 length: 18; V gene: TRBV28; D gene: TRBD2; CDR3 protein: CASSLSPSGRGWTNEQFF; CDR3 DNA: TGTGCCAGCAGTTTATCGCCTAGCGGGAGGGGATGGACAAATGAGCAGTTCTTC
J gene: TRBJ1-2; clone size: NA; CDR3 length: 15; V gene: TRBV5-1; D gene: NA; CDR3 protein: CASSTDRLTNYGYTF; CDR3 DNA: TGCGCCAGCAGCACAGACAGGTTAACTAACTATGGCTACACCTTC
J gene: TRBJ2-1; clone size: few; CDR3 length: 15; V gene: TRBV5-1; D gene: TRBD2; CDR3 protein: CASSLSSSGYNEQFF; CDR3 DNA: TGCGCCAGCAGCTTGTCTTCTAGCGGCTACAATGAGCAGTTCTTC
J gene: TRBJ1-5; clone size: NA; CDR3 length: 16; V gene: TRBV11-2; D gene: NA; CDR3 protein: CASSLVSGGINQPQHF; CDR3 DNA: TGTGCCAGCAGCTTAGTTTCCGGGGGAATTAATCAGCCCCAGCATTTT
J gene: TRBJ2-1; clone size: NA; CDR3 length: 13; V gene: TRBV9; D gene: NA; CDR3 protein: CASSPLPVNEQFF; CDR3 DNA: TGTGCCAGCAGCCCCCTCCCCGTCAATGAGCAGTTCTTC
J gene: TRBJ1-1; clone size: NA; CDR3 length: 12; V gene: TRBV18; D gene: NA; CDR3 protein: CASSGLNTEAFF; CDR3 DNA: TGTGCCAGCTCAGGGCTTAACACTGAAGCTTTCTTT
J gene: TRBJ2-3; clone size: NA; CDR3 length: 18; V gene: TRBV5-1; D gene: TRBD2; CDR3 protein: CASSLDGTSGTLTDTQYF; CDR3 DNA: TGCGCCAGCAGCTTGGACGGGACTAGCGGGACGTTAACAGATACGCAGTATTTT
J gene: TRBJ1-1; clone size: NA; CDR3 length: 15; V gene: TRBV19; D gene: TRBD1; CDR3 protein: CASSSRQGSVAEAFF; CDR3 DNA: TGTGCCAGTAGTTCCCGACAGGGGAGCGTCGCTGAAGCTTTCTTT
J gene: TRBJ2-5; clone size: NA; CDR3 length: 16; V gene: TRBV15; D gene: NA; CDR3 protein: CATSRVRGGGQETQYF; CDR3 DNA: TGTGCCACCAGCAGAGTGCGGGGAGGGGGCCAAGAGACCCAGTACTTC